These 5 T cell receptor beta chains came from one sample sequenced in a study of cytomegalovirus exposure and HLA in healthy donors. PCR amplification relied on 60 Vbeta primers (plus 13 Jbeta primers). The repertoire was sequenced with immunoSEQ multiplex PCR; TCRdb's copy has only in-frame clones and lacks some. The sample has around 100,000 clones, about 80% seen once. Specimen: PBMCs. The receptor source for this set is a woman between 40 and 50 years old in good health and CMV-seronegative.

This clone has a single count. V is TRBV5-5 and J is TRBJ2-1; TRBD2 matches at 8 bases. This CDR3 is built from 13 residues. Germline values: CDR1 SGHKS, CDR2 YYEKEE (reference sequence). With 4 bases clipped from V and 7 bases from J, the junction kept 4 bases outside the gene matches. The CDR3 region is CASSGGLGNEQFF. CDR3 DNA sequence: TGTGCCAGCAGCGGGGGACTAGGGAATGAGCAGTTCTTC.

The V gene is TRBV4-3, the J gene TRBJ1-4; unclear D gene. This CDR3 contains 14 residues. In germline, CDR1 is LGHNA, CDR2 YSLEER. V was pared by 0 bases and J by 7 bases, with 9 bases between. The chain's CDR3 is CASSQDRRTEKLFF. DNA of the CDR3: TGCGCCAGCAGCCAAGATAGGAGGACTGAAAAACTGTTTTTT.

This rearrangement joins TRBV10-2 to TRBJ1-2, with D possibly TRBD1 on 6 matching bases. The CDR3 extends over 16 amino acids. Trimming left V 1 base short and J 3 bases short, with 15 bases between. Germline CDR1 WSHSY, CDR2 SAAADI. The DNA for the CDR3 is TGCGCCAGCAGTGAGTTTGAAGGACAGCCCTACTATGGCTACACCTTC. It codes for CASSEFEGQPYYGYTF.

CDR3 sequence (DNA): TGTGCCAGCAGCGTACAGGGGCAAGAGACCCAGTACTTC. This gives the protein CASSVQGQETQYF. The chain uses TRBV9 and TRBJ2-5, with a weak D call TRBD1 (6 bases). Trimming stripped 1 base from V and 2 bases from J, with 6 bases between. The CDR3 runs to 13 residues. The V gene's germline CDR1 is SGDLS and CDR2 YYNGEE.

The J gene is TRBJ1-2, the V gene TRBV28; 8 nucleotides line up with TRBD1. V gave up 5 bases and J gave up 5 bases; unmatched junction bases: 10. Per the germline V gene, CDR1 is MDHEN and CDR2 is SYDVKM. The CDR3 has 15 amino acids. The DNA of the CDR3 is TGTGCCAGCAGTCCCACCCTGGACAGGGTTTATGGCTACACCTTC. Its translation is CASSPTLDRVYGYTF.